The 20 T cell receptor beta chains below were found in one sample sequenced in a study of T cell repertoires in aging, cancer and after chemotherapy. TRB rearrangements spanning V, D and J were amplified using mixed TRB-A/B primers. Via MiXCR, TCRdb re-called the multiplex PCR reads, giving one row per CDR3 protein. The sample gives 9,500 to 15,000 distinct CDR3 sequences, approximately 30% of which show up once; roughly a tenth is in the top ten. The template was genomic DNA from peripheral blood, not RNA. Specimen: blood. These receptors were obtained from a human donor in good health. The donor label of this sample is uncertain.

This clonotype has just a few counts. The CDR3 DNA sequence: TGTGCCATCAGTGAGTCCGTTGTAGGTGACAACTCCTACGAGCAGTACTTC. Protein product: CAISESVVGDNSYEQYF. The rearrangement links TRBV10-3 to TRBJ2-7; no reliable D call. In germline, CDR1 is ENHRY, CDR2 SYGVKD. This CDR3 is built from 17 residues. V was clipped by 0 bases and J by 0 bases, with 15 bases between them.

A few counts support this clonotype. This chain joins TRBV27 and TRBJ2-7, with a possible D match to TRBD2 (7 bases). Trimming left V 6 bases short and J 1 base short, with 16 bases between. The CDR3 consists of 15 residues. The germline V gene has CDR1 MNHEY and CDR2 SMNVEV (reference sequence). CDR3 loop: CASSWGAGASYEQYF. The CDR3, as DNA: TGTGCCAGCAGCTGGGGGGCGGGAGCTTCCTACGAGCAGTACTTC.

The chain carries TRBV29-1 and TRBJ1-2, with a weak D call TRBD1 (6 bases). The CDR3 has 12 amino acids. CDR1 and CDR2 from the germline V gene are SQVTM and ANQGSEA. V lost 4 bases to trimming and J lost 4 bases, with 10 bases between them. The CDR3 DNA follows: TGCAGCGTTGCCGCGGGGGCCTATGGCTACACCTTC. Its translation is CSVAAGAYGYTF. The whole variable domain, remainder taken from reference TRBV29-1 and TRBJ1-2, is SAVISQKPSRDICQRGTSLTIQCQVDSQVTMMFWYRQQPGQSLTLIATANQGSEATYESGFVIDKFPISRPNLTFSTLTVSNMSPEDSSIYLCSVAAGAYGYTFGSGTRLTVV.

About this clonotype itself: A much larger clone is a single base away; this may be a read error. The chain recombines TRBV30 with TRBJ2-5; 8 bases fit TRBD2. CDR1 is GTSNPN, CDR2 SVGIG, per germline (reference sequence). V shed 3 bases and J 5 bases; nucleotides not matched to a gene: 8. This CDR3 is built from 14 residues. DNA for the CDR3: TGTGCCTGGAGCGGGGGGGGGGCGGGGGAGACCCAGTACTTC. As protein: CAWSGGGAGETQYF.

Judged by abundance, this clonotype is medium-sized (0.01 to 0.1%). V and J are TRBV19 and TRBJ2-1; weak D call: TRBD2 (5 bases). CDR3 size: 15 residues. Germline V lookup: CDR1 LNHDA, CDR2 SQIVND (reference sequence). The V end lost 3 bases, the J end lost 4 bases, and 13 bases lay between the germline ends. CDR3 nucleotides: TGTGCCAGTAGTATCCGGACTGCCACTTACAATGAGCAGTTCTTC. Its translation is CASSIRTATYNEQFF.

In this sample, this clonotype turned up a few times. The chain links TRBV19 to TRBJ1-1, with a tentative D call TRBD1 (5 bases). Germline-derived CDR1 and CDR2 are LNHDA and SQIVND (reference sequence). The CDR3 contains 13 residues. Trimming cost V 4 bases and J 4 bases, with 10 bases left between them. CDR3: CASSTGTGTEAFF. The CDR3 coding sequence is TGTGCCAGTAGTACAGGGACGGGCACTGAAGCTTTCTTT.

The J gene is TRBJ1-5, the V gene TRBV5-5; a weak D match, TRBD1 (6 bases). This CDR3 is 14 amino acids long. Trimming removed 0 bases from V and 7 bases from J, with 11 bases in between. CDR1 and CDR2 (germline): SGHKS, YYEKEE (reference sequence). The CDR3 region is CASSLEGGLQPQHF. CDR3 bases: TGTGCCAGCAGCTTGGAGGGGGGGCTGCAGCCCCAGCATTTT.

The chain recombines TRBV5-1 with TRBJ1-5; D might be TRBD1 (6 bases). Germline CDR1 SGHRS, CDR2 YFSETQ. The CDR3 totals 15 residues. Trimming removed 0 bases at V and 3 bases at J, with 10 bases between. CDR3 in amino acids: CASSLDPGANQPQHF. Written as DNA, the CDR3 is TGCGCCAGCAGCTTGGATCCAGGGGCCAATCAGCCCCAGCATTTT. Drawing the rest from reference TRBV5-1 and TRBJ1-5, the complete variable domain is KAGVTQTPRYLIKTRGQQVTLSCSPISGHRSVSWYQQTPGQGLQFLFEYFSETQRNKGNFPGRFSGRQFSNSRSEMNVSTLELGDSALYLCASSLDPGANQPQHFGDGTRLSIL.

The chain employs TRBV20-1 and TRBJ1-1; 10 nucleotides line up with TRBD1. Germline V gene sequence: CDR1 DFQATT, CDR2 SNEGSKA (reference sequence). The length of the CDR3 is 12 residues. Trimming took 5 bases from V and 3 from J; bases not matched to a gene: 0. The CDR3 DNA is TGCAGTGCTGGACAGGGGGACACTGAAGCTTTCTTT. Amino acids: CSAGQGDTEAFF.

V usage is TRBV5-1 and J usage is TRBJ1-1; D is ambiguous. The CDR3 runs 12 residues. Germline V CDR1 and CDR2: SGHRS, YFSETQ. V was shortened by 1 base and J by 8 bases, with 9 bases between the two germline ends. Here the CDR3 DNA reads TGCGCCAGCAGCTTGCAGGTTGGGGAAGCTTTCTTT. Protein product: CASSLQVGEAFF.

V usage is TRBV6-1 and J usage is TRBJ2-5; D may correspond to TRBD1 or TRBD2 (7 bases each). Germline V lookup: CDR1 MNHNS, CDR2 SASEGT. This CDR3 has 15 amino acids. Trimming removed 7 bases at V and 2 bases at J, with 17 bases between. This CDR3 reads CASTAGGGQQETQYF. The CDR3 DNA reads as TGTGCCAGCACCGCAGGGGGGGGGCAACAAGAGACCCAGTACTTC.

In this sample, this clonotype turned up a few times. The chain combines TRBV27 with TRBJ2-7; TRBD1 aligns across 7 bases. Trimming removed 6 bases from V and 0 bases from J; junction bases left unmatched: 2. Germline loops: CDR1 MNHEY, CDR2 SMNVEV (reference sequence). The CDR3 is made up of 13 amino acids. In DNA form, the CDR3 reads TGTGCCAGCAGCGAGGGGGCCTCCTACGAGCAGTACTTC. Residues: CASSEGASYEQYF.

The chain links TRBV12-3 or TRBV12-4 to TRBJ2-5, with D maybe TRBD2 (5 bases). V was clipped by 6 bases and J by 4 bases, with 12 bases between them. The CDR3 runs 13 residues. CDR3 loop: CASSPGLGETQYF. The CDR3 DNA sequence: TGTGCCAGCAGCCCCGGACTCGGAGAGACCCAGTACTTC.

V usage is TRBV19 and J usage is TRBJ2-5; TRBD1 aligns across 9 bases. This CDR3 region has 15 residues. Germline lookup yields CDR1 LNHDA and CDR2 SQIVND (reference sequence). The ends lost 2 bases at V and 5 bases at J; junction bases unmatched: 6. Here the CDR3 reads CASSITGGGWETQYF. The CDR3, as DNA: TGTGCCAGTAGTATAACAGGGGGCGGGTGGGAGACCCAGTACTTC.

V usage is TRBV18 and J usage is TRBJ1-4; no reliable D call. This CDR3 has 13 residues. V gave up 3 bases and J gave up 5 bases, with 7 bases separating them. Germline V gene data show CDR1 as KGHSH and CDR2 as LQKENI. The CDR3 region is CASSPEINEKLFF. The CDR3 DNA reads TGTGCCAGCTCACCTGAGATAAATGAAAAACTGTTTTTT.

This clonotype is judged medium-sized (0.01 to 0.1%). The rearrangement links TRBV30 to TRBJ1-2; possible D gene TRBD1, 5 bases. From germline, CDR1 is GTSNPN and CDR2 SVGIG (reference sequence). Trimming cost V 5 bases and J 4 bases, with 14 bases left between them. This CDR3 region has 13 residues. This chain's CDR3 is CAWWHGTGYGYTF. CDR3 bases: TGTGCCTGGTGGCATGGGACGGGCTATGGCTACACCTTC.

The chain recombines TRBV6-5 with TRBJ1-5; D possibly corresponds to TRBD1 (5 bases). With 5 bases removed from V and 3 bases from J, the gap between germline ends came to 8 bases. CDR1 and CDR2 from the germline V gene are MNHEY and SVGAGI. The CDR3 is made up of 13 amino acids. For the CDR3, the DNA is TGTGCCAGCAGTAGGGGCGTCAATCAGCCCCAGCATTTT. The encoded protein is CASSRGVNQPQHF.

This chain uses TRBV20-1 with TRBJ1-2, with unresolved D. Trimming cost V 0 bases and J 6 bases, with 11 bases left between them. Germline loops: CDR1 DFQATT, CDR2 SNEGSKA (reference sequence). The CDR3 covers 13 residues. CDR3 sequence (DNA): TGCAGTGCTAGAGATTTGGGGAAGGATGGCTACACCTTC. It is translated as CSARDLGKDGYTF.

V gene TRBV5-6 combines with J gene TRBJ1-1; tentative D call: TRBD1 (6 bases). The CDR3 consists of 15 residues. V was trimmed by 1 base and J by 4 bases, leaving 14 bases between them. Germline V gives CDR1 SGHDT, CDR2 YYEEEE. The CDR3 DNA sequence: TGTGCCAGCAGCTTGAACAGGGCGGGAGGCACTGAAGCTTTCTTT. Amino acid sequence: CASSLNRAGGTEAFF.

The chain combines TRBV6-4 with TRBJ2-3, with 12 bases matching TRBD2. Germline loops: CDR1 MRHNA, CDR2 SNTAGT. The CDR3 runs to 17 residues. V trimming: 0 bases; J trimming: 3 bases; junction bases outside the gene matches: 4. CDR3 in amino acids: CASSDSASGGDTDTQYF. CDR3 DNA sequence: TGTGCCAGCAGTGACTCGGCTAGCGGGGGGGATACAGATACGCAGTATTTT.